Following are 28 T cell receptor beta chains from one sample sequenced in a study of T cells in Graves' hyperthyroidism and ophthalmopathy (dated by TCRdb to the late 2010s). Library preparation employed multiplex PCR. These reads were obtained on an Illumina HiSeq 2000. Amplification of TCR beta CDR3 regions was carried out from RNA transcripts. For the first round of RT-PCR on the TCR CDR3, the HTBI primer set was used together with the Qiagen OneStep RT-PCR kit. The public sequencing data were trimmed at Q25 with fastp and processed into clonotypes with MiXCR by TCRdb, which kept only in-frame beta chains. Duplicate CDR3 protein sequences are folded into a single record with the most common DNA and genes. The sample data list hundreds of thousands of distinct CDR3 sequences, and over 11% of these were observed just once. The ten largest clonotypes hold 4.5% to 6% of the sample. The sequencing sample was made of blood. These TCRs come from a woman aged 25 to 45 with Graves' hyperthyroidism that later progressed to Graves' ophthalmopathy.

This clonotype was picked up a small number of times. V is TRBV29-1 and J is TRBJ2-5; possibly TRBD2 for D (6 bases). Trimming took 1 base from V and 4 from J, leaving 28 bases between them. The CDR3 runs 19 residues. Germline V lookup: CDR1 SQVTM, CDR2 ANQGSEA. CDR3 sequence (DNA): TGCAGCGTTGAAGTCTTCAGTCGGTCGGGCAGGGACTTGACAGAGACCCAGTACTTC. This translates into CSVEVFSRSGRDLTETQYF.

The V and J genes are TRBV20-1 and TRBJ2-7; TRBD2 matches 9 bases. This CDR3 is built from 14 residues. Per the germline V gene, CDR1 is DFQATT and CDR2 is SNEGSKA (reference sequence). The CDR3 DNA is TGCAGCGCCACCCAGGGACTAGCAGTTCTCGAGCAGTACTTC. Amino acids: CSATQGLAVLEQYF.

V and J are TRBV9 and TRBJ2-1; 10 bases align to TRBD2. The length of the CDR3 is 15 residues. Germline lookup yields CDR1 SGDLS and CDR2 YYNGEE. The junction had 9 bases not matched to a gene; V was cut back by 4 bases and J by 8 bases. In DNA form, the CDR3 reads TGTGCCAGCAGCCTAGCGGGAGTGGAGAGGGATGAGCAGTTCTTC. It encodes CASSLAGVERDEQFF.

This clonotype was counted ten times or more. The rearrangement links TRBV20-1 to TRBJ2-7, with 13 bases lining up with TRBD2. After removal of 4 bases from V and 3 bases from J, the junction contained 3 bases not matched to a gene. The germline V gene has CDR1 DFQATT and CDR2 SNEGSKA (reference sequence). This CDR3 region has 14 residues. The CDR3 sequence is CSAKGTSGNYEQYF. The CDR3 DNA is TGCAGTGCTAAGGGGACTAGCGGGAACTACGAGCAGTACTTC.

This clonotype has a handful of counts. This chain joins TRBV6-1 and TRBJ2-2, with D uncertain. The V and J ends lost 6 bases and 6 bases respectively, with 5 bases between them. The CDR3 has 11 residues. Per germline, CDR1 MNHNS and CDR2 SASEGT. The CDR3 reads CASRAAGELFF. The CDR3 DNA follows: TGTGCCAGCAGGGCGGCCGGGGAGCTGTTTTTT.

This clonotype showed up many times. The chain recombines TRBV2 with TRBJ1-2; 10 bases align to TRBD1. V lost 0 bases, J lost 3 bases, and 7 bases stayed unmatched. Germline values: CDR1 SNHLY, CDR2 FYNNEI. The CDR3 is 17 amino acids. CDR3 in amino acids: CASSEAQGTGAHYGYTF. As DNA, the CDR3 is TGTGCCAGCAGTGAAGCACAGGGGACAGGGGCCCACTATGGCTACACCTTC.

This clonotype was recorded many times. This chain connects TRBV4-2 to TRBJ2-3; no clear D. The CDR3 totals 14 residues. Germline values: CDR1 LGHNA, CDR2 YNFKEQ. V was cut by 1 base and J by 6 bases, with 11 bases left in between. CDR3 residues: CASSQGNLWDTQYF. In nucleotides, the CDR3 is TGTGCCAGCAGCCAAGGAAACCTTTGGGATACGCAGTATTTT.

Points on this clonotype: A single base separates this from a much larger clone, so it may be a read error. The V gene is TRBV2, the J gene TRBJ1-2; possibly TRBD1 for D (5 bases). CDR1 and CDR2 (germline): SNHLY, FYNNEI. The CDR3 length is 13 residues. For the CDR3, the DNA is TGTGTCAGCAGTTTACCTATGGGGGATGGCTACACCTTC. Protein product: CVSSLPMGDGYTF. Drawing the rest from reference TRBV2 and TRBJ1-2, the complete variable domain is EPEVTQTPSHQVTQMGQEVILRCVPISNHLYFYWYRQILGQKVEFLVSFYNNEISEKSEIFDDQFSVERPDGSNFTLKIRSTKLEDSAMYFCVSSLPMGDGYTFGSGTRLTVV.

CDR3 nucleotides: TGTGCCACGCGAATCCAGATGAACACTGAAGCTTTCTTT. Translating it yields CATRIQMNTEAFF. The chain carries TRBV6-2 or TRBV6-3 and TRBJ1-1; D remains ambiguous. With 10 bases removed from V and 0 bases from J, the gap between germline ends came to 12 bases. The CDR3 length is 13 residues. Germline loops: CDR1 MNHEY, CDR2 SVGEGT.

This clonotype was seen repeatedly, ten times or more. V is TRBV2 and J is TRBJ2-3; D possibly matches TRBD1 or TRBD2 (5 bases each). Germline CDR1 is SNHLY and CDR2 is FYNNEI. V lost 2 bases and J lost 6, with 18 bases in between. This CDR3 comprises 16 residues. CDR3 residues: CASSERDPLRSDTQYF. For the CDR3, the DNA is TGTGCCAGCAGTGAAAGGGACCCCCTACGGTCGGATACGCAGTATTTT.

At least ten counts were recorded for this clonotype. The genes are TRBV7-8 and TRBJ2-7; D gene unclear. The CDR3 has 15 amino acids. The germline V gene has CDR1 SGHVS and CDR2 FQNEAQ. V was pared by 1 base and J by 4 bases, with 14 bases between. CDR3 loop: CASSLVTVQGYEQYF. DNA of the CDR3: TGTGCCAGCAGCTTAGTAACAGTGCAAGGGTACGAGCAGTACTTC.

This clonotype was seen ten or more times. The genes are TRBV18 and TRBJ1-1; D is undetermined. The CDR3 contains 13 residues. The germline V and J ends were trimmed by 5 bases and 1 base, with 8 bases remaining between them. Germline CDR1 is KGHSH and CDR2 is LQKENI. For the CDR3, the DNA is TGTGCCAGCTCAGGGCCCGAGAACACTGAAGCTTTCTTT. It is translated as CASSGPENTEAFF.

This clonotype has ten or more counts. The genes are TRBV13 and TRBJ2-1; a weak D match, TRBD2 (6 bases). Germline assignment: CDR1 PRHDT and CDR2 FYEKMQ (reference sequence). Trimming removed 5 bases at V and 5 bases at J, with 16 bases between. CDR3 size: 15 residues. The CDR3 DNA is TGTGCCAGCAGCACTTCCCGGACTACCGACAATGAGCAGTTCTTC. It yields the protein CASSTSRTTDNEQFF.

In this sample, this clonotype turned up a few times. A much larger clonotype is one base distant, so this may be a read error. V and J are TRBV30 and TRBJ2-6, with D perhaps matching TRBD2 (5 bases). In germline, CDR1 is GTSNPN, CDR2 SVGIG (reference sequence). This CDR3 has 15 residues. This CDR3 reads CTWTRNGAGANVLTF. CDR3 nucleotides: TGTACCTGGACCCGCAACGGGGCTGGGGCCAACGTCCTGACTTTC.

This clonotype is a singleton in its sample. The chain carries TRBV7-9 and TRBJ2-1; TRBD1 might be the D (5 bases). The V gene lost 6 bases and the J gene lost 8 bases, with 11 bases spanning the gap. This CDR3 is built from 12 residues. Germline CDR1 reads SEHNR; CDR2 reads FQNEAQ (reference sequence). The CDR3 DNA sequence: TGTGCCAGCAGTCCACTCAGGGATGAGCAGTTCTTC. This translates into CASSPLRDEQFF.

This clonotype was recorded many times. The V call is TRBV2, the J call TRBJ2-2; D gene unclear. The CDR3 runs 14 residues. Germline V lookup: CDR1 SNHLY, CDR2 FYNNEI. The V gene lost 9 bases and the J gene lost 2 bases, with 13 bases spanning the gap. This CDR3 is CARTAPGNTGELFF. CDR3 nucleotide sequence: TGTGCCAGAACGGCCCCGGGTAACACCGGGGAGCTGTTTTTT.

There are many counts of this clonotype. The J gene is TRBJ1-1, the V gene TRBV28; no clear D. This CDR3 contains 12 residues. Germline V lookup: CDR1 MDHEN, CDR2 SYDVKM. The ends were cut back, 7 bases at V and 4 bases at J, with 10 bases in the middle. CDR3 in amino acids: CASISLGTEAFF. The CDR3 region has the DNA TGTGCCAGCATATCCTTGGGCACTGAAGCTTTCTTT. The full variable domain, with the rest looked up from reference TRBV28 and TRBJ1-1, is DVKVTQSSRYLVKRTGEKVFLECVQDMDHENMFWYRQDPGLGLRLIYFSYDVKMKEKGDIPEGYSVSREKKERFSLILESASTNQTSMYLCASISLGTEAFFGQGTRLTVV.

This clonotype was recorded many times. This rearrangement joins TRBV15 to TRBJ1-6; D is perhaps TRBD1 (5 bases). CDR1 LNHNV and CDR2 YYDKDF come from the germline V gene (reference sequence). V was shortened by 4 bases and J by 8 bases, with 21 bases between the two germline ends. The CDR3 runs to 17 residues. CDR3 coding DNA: TGTGCCACCAGCATCCGCTTTGGGGGGTTTCTAGATTCACCCCTCCACTTT. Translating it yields CATSIRFGGFLDSPLHF.

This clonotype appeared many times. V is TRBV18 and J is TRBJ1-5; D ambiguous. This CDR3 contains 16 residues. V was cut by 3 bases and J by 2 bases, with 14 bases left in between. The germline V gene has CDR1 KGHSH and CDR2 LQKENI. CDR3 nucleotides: TGTGCCAGCTCACCCGGACGGGCCGGGGGCAATCAGCCCCAGCATTTT. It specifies CASSPGRAGGNQPQHF.

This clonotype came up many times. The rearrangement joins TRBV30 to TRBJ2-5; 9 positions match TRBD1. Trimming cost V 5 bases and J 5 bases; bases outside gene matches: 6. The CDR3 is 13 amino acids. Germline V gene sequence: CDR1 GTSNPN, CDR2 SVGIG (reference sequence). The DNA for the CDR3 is TGTGCCTGGGTGACAGGGGGTGGGGAGACCCAGTACTTC. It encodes CAWVTGGGETQYF.

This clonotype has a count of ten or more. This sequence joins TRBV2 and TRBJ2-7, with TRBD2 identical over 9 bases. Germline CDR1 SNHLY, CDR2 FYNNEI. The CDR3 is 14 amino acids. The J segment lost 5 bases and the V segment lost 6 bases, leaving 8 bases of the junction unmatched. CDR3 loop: CASRGIAGVDEQYF. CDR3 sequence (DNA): TGTGCCAGCAGGGGGATAGCGGGAGTGGACGAGCAGTACTTC.

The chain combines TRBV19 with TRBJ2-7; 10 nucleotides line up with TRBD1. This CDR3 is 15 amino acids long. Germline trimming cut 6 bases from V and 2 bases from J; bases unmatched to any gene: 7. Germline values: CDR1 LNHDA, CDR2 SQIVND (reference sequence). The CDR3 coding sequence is TGTGCCAGTAGCCCCGGGACAGGGGCGCCCTACGAGCAGTACTTC. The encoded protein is CASSPGTGAPYEQYF.

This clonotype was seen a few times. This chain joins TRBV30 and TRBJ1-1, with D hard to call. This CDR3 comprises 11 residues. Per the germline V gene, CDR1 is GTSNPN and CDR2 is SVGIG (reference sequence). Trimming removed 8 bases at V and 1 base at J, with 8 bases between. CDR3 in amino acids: CAGTRNTEAFF. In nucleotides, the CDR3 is TGTGCCGGCACAAGGAACACTGAAGCTTTCTTT.

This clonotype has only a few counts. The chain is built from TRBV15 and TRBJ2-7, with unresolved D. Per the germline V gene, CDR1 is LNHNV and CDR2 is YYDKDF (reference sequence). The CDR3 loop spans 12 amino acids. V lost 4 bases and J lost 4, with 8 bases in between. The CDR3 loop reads CATSKGNYEQYF. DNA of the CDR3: TGTGCCACCAGCAAGGGTAATTACGAGCAGTACTTC.

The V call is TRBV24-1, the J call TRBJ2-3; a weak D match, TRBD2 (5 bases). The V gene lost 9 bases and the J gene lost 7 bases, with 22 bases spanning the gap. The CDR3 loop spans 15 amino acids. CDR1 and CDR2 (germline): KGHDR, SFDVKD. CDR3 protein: CATVSRTDSLNTQYF. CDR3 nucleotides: TGTGCCACCGTCTCAAGAACGGACTCTCTTAATACGCAGTATTTT.

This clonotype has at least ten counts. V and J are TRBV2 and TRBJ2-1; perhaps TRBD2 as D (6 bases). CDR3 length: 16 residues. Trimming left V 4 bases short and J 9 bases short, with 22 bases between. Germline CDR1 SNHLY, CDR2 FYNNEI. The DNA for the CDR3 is TGTGCCAGCAGTGGGAGCGGGCTGTCCCTCTTCGGTGAGCAGTTCTTC. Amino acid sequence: CASSGSGLSLFGEQFF. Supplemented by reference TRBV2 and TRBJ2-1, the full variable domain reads EPEVTQTPSHQVTQMGQEVILRCVPISNHLYFYWYRQILGQKVEFLVSFYNNEISEKSEIFDDQFSVERPDGSNFTLKIRSTKLEDSAMYFCASSGSGLSLFGEQFFGPGTRLTVL.

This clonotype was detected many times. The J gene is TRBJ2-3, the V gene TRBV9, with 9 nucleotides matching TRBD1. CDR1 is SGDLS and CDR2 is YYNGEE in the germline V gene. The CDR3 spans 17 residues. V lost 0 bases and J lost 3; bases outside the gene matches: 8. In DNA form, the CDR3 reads TGTGCCAGCAGCGTAGGCCGGACAGGGGCATTGACAGATACGCAGTATTTT. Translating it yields CASSVGRTGALTDTQYF.

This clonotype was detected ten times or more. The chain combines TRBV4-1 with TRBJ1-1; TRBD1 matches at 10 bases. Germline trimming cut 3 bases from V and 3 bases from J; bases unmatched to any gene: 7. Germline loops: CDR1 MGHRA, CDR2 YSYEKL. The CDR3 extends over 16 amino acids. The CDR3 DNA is TGCGCCAGCAGCCATGCCCCTGGACAGGGGGACACTGAAGCTTTCTTT. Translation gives CASSHAPGQGDTEAFF.